This T cell receptor beta chain was found in a study of shared clonotypes between healthy human individuals. Concerning this clone itself: Its specificity is not known.

At deep level, the assay was performed. The data were produced by immunoSEQ multiplex PCR, yet TCRdb's version contains in-frame clones alone and is incomplete. The sample shows millions of clones, about 94% of them seen only once. General study points: Several donors shared 5% to 5.5% of their naive CD4 clonotypes. Clonotypes not shared had lower generation probabilities than those common to all four donors.

CD8 cells classed as naive were CD45RO-negative and positively selected for CCR7, excluding terminally differentiated effector memory CD45RA+ cells. CDR1 is ENHRY, CDR2 SYGVKD, per germline. The CDR3 length is 16 residues. V lost 6 bases, J lost 5 bases, and 23 bases lay in between. The receptor's source is a man aged 18 to 29 in good health. The rearrangement uses TRBV10-3 and TRBJ2-7; D perhaps matches TRBD2 (6 bases). Input material: naive CD8+ T cells sorted from blood. The chain's CDR3 is CAISPGWDSLGNEQYF. The DNA of the CDR3 is TGTGCCATCAGCCCCGGTTGGGACTCCCTAGGAAACGAGCAGTACTTC.